Given below is one TCR beta chain in context. This CDR3 spans 14 amino acids. Trimming removed 4 bases from V and 1 base from J; junction bases left unmatched: 3. Germline V gene lookup returns CDR1 SGHRS and CDR2 YFSETQ. This specimen comes from a study of blood T cell repertoires in COVID-19. Study context: The study drew acute and convalescent COVID-19 samples from the United States, Italy and Spain.

In the original processing: Amplification with reference gene primers provided the estimates of nucleated cell counts. Assay: immunoSEQ multiplex PCR; the TCRdb copy retains only in-frame clones and omits some. That table supplies the V and J calls and clone size; D and trimming were determined from the DNA. The table records about 190,000 clones, around four fifths of them present only once. The source of this sequence is a human donor in a cohort sampled during active COVID-19. The sequencing input was peripheral blood. The chain joins TRBV5-1 to TRBJ2-5; the match to TRBD1 covers 8 bases. The CDR3 is CASSEGTGQETQYF. The CDR3, as DNA: TGCGCCAGCAGCGAGGGGACAGGCCAAGAGACCCAGTACTTC.